One sample yielded the 27 T cell receptor beta chains listed below, sequenced in a study of blood T cell repertoires in COVID-19. The repertoire was sequenced with immunoSEQ multiplex PCR; TCRdb's copy has only in-frame clones and lacks some. This table holds tens of thousands of clones, 87% found once. The source material was peripheral blood. The receptor set was obtained from a man between 60 and 75 years old with acute or convalescent COVID-19.

The rearrangement uses TRBV25-1 and TRBJ2-3; TRBD1 might be the D (5 bases). Per the germline V gene, CDR1 is MGHDK and CDR2 is SYGVNS. CDR3 length: 12 residues. V was trimmed by 7 bases and J by 4 bases, leaving 9 bases between them. The CDR3 is CASNRGSDTQYF. The CDR3 DNA reads as TGTGCCAGCAATAGGGGATCAGATACGCAGTATTTT.

The chain uses TRBV30 and TRBJ2-3, with D possibly being TRBD2 (5 bases). This CDR3 has 15 amino acids. CDR1 is GTSNPN and CDR2 is SVGIG in the germline V gene (reference sequence). V lost 0 bases to trimming and J lost 6 bases, with 16 bases between them. CDR3 region: CAWSVGAIQADTQYF. The CDR3 nucleotides read TGTGCCTGGAGTGTGGGAGCGATTCAGGCGGATACGCAGTATTTT.

The chain has TRBV25-1 and TRBJ2-4; D is possibly TRBD1 (6 bases). Germline loops: CDR1 MGHDK, CDR2 SYGVNS. The CDR3 totals 17 residues. Trimming took 5 bases from V and 0 from J, leaving 17 bases between them. CDR3 sequence (DNA): TGTGCCAGCAGTAACGAACGACAGGTCGGAGCCAAAAACATTCAGTACTTC. Encoded protein: CASSNERQVGAKNIQYF.

The rearrangement uses TRBV7-9 and TRBJ2-2; 7 bases fit TRBD1. The germline V gene encodes CDR1 SEHNR and CDR2 FQNEAQ (reference sequence). V lost 5 bases and J lost 3; bases outside the gene matches: 9. The CDR3 extends over 16 amino acids. The CDR3 sequence: CASSTDRAGDTGELFF. CDR3 nucleotides: TGTGCCAGCAGCACCGACAGGGCGGGCGACACCGGGGAGCTGTTTTTT.

This sequence joins TRBV2 and TRBJ1-1; possibly TRBD1 for D (5 bases). The CDR3 has 14 residues. Trimming took 4 bases from V and 1 from J, leaving 10 bases between them. Germline CDR1 reads SNHLY; CDR2 reads FYNNEI. The CDR3 DNA reads as TGTGCCAGCAGTGCGGGGGAAAGGAACACTGAAGCTTTCTTT. It translates to CASSAGERNTEAFF.

This sequence joins TRBV12-3 or TRBV12-4 and TRBJ1-1, with D hard to call. The CDR3 runs 11 residues. Trimming left V 8 bases short and J 5 bases short, with 9 bases between. CDR3 sequence: CASQDGTEAFF. CDR3 nucleotide sequence: TGTGCCAGCCAGGATGGAACTGAAGCTTTCTTT.

V usage is TRBV30 and J usage is TRBJ1-3; 9 bases align to TRBD1. The CDR3 loop spans 14 amino acids. Germline-derived CDR1 and CDR2 are GTSNPN and SVGIG (reference sequence). V was clipped by 2 bases and J by 7 bases; unmatched bases: 6. The CDR3 region has the DNA TGTGCCTGGAGTCAGGGACAGGGAGGGAACACCATATATTTT. It encodes CAWSQGQGGNTIYF.

The V and J genes are TRBV2 and TRBJ2-7; weak D call: TRBD1 (6 bases). The CDR3 consists of 12 residues. From germline, CDR1 is SNHLY and CDR2 FYNNEI. Trimming removed 5 bases at V and 2 bases at J, with 7 bases between. Here the CDR3 reads CASSRDTYEQYF. The DNA for the CDR3 is TGTGCCAGCAGTCGGGACACCTACGAGCAGTACTTC.

The chain has TRBV7-6 and TRBJ2-5, with 8 bases aligning to TRBD1. Unmatched junction bases numbered 5, after V lost 4 bases and J lost 4 bases. The CDR3 extends over 14 amino acids. Germline V gene sequence: CDR1 SGHVS, CDR2 FNYEAQ. The CDR3: CASSSPQGAETQYF. The CDR3 nucleotides read TGTGCCAGCAGCTCACCGCAGGGGGCAGAGACCCAGTACTTC.

V and J are TRBV19 and TRBJ1-2; the match to TRBD1 covers 8 bases. V lost 7 bases to trimming and J lost 5 bases; unmatched junction nucleotides: 9. In germline, CDR1 is LNHDA, CDR2 SQIVND (reference sequence). The CDR3 has 14 amino acids. The CDR3 region has the DNA TGTGCCAGTATGACCGGACAGGGTCTTTATGGCTACACCTTC. Encoded protein: CASMTGQGLYGYTF.

This clone was detected a few times. This chain joins TRBV20-1 and TRBJ2-7, with 7 bases identical to TRBD2. V was clipped by 3 bases and J by 2 bases; unmatched bases: 1. CDR3 length equals 12 residues. Looked up from germline, CDR1 is DFQATT and CDR2 is SNEGSKA (reference sequence). This chain's CDR3 is CSASGLAYEQYF. CDR3 DNA: TGCAGTGCTAGTGGACTAGCCTACGAGCAGTACTTC.

The chain has TRBV5-1 and TRBJ2-5; TRBD2 might be the D (5 bases). V was clipped by 5 bases and J by 5 bases, with 16 bases between them. The germline gives CDR1 SGHRS, CDR2 YFSETQ. There are 14 residues in the CDR3. The CDR3: CASSLTGDRETQYF. The CDR3 nucleotides are TGCGCCAGCAGTTTGACCGGGGATCGGGAGACCCAGTACTTC. Complete variable domain (other parts from reference TRBV5-1 and TRBJ2-5): KAGVTQTPRYLIKTRGQQVTLSCSPISGHRSVSWYQQTPGQGLQFLFEYFSETQRNKGNFPGRFSGRQFSNSRSEMNVSTLELGDSALYLCASSLTGDRETQYFGPGTRLLVL.

This chain connects TRBV3-1 (or the pseudogene TRBV3-2) to TRBJ1-5; a weak D match, TRBD1 (5 bases). The CDR3 covers 14 residues. V lost 1 base and J lost 3, with 7 bases in between. Germline V CDR1 and CDR2: LGHDT, YNNKEL (reference sequence). CDR3 sequence reads: CASSQAGNNQPQHF. The CDR3 DNA reads TGTGCCAGCAGCCAAGCAGGGAACAATCAGCCCCAGCATTTT.

This chain uses TRBV12-3 or TRBV12-4 with TRBJ2-5; 9 nucleotides line up with TRBD1. The CDR3 spans 13 residues. With V trimmed by 6 bases and J by 10 bases, 9 bases remained unmatched. The CDR3 loop is CASRGQGSLSQYF. The CDR3 DNA follows: TGTGCCAGCAGAGGACAGGGGTCCCTAAGCCAGTACTTC.

V and J are TRBV11-3 and TRBJ2-7; 16 bases agree with TRBD2. The length of the CDR3 is 16 residues. The J segment lost 5 bases and the V segment lost 5 bases, leaving 6 bases of the junction unmatched. Germline V gene data show CDR1 as SGHNT and CDR2 as YENEEA. In DNA form, the CDR3 reads TGTGCCAGCAGCGTCGGGACTAGCGGGGGGGCAAACGAGCAGTACTTC. Residues: CASSVGTSGGANEQYF.

V gene TRBV25-1 combines with J gene TRBJ1-2; 8 bases map to TRBD1. CDR3 size: 14 residues. J lost 6 bases, V lost 6 bases, and 9 bases had no gene match. Germline assignment: CDR1 MGHDK and CDR2 SYGVNS. The CDR3 loop is CASRQTGVGHGYTF. The CDR3 DNA sequence: TGTGCCAGCAGACAGACAGGGGTAGGTCATGGCTACACCTTC.

This chain uses TRBV7-9 with TRBJ2-1, with 9 nucleotides matching TRBD2. CDR1 SEHNR and CDR2 FQNEAQ come from the germline V gene (reference sequence). This CDR3 spans 19 amino acids. With V trimmed by 5 bases and J by 5 bases, 19 bases remained unmatched. CDR3: CASSPPSGPGAGGHNEQFF. CDR3 nucleotides: TGTGCCAGCAGCCCACCCTCCGGCCCCGGGGCGGGGGGGCACAATGAGCAGTTCTTC.

The CDR3: CAWAGTVNQPQHF. DNA of the CDR3: TGTGCCTGGGCTGGGACAGTCAATCAGCCCCAGCATTTT. The chain has TRBV30 and TRBJ1-5; the match to TRBD1 covers 7 bases. The CDR3 length is 13 residues. After removal of 5 bases from V and 3 bases from J, the junction contained 4 bases not matched to a gene. The germline V gene has CDR1 GTSNPN and CDR2 SVGIG (reference sequence).

The gene calls are TRBV7-2 and TRBJ2-3; 11 nucleotides agree with TRBD2. Germline loops: CDR1 SGHTA, CDR2 FQGNSA. The V segment lost 2 bases and the J segment 13 bases; nucleotides outside the gene matches: 11. This CDR3 is built from 15 residues. For the CDR3, the DNA is TGTGCCAGCAGCTTAATGCTCACTAGCGGGGGAGTGGAGTATTTT. Encoded protein: CASSLMLTSGGVEYF.

The chain carries TRBV6-5 and TRBJ2-2; D is ambiguous. Between the trimmed V and J ends, which lost 7 bases and 5 bases, there was a span of 17 bases. Germline loops: CDR1 MNHEY, CDR2 SVGAGI. CDR3 length equals 15 residues. CDR3 nucleotide sequence: TGTGCCAGCACCGAGCAGTCACAGATAACCGGGGAGCTGTTTTTT. It specifies CASTEQSQITGELFF.

The chain links TRBV4-1 to TRBJ2-7, with D possibly being TRBD1 (6 bases). V lost 0 bases, J lost 0 bases, and 12 bases lay in between. The CDR3 spans 16 residues. Germline loops: CDR1 MGHRA, CDR2 YSYEKL. In DNA form, the CDR3 reads TGCGCCAGCAGCCAAGATCCTGGACAGTCCTCCTACGAGCAGTACTTC. It encodes CASSQDPGQSSYEQYF.

The J gene is TRBJ2-3, the V gene TRBV6-6; D is possibly TRBD1 (5 bases). The V gene's germline CDR1 is MNHNY and CDR2 SVGAGI (reference sequence). The CDR3 spans 15 residues. V was cut by 1 base and J by 3 bases, with 11 bases left in between. This chain's CDR3 is CASSYLGTGTDTQYF. Written as DNA, the CDR3 is TGTGCCAGCAGTTACTTGGGAACAGGTACAGATACGCAGTATTTT.

The chain uses TRBV3-1 (or the pseudogene TRBV3-2) and TRBJ1-2; D gene uncertain. With 1 base removed from V and 7 bases from J, the gap between germline ends came to 10 bases. CDR3 length equals 13 residues. Germline V gene lookup returns CDR1 LGHDT and CDR2 YNNKEL (reference sequence). CDR3 nucleotide sequence: TGTGCCAGCAGCCAAGTGCGGGCGGGTGGCTACACCTTC. Protein product: CASSQVRAGGYTF.

The chain uses TRBV19 and TRBJ2-6; perhaps TRBD1 as D (5 bases). Between the trimmed V and J ends, which lost 7 bases and 1 base, there was a span of 11 bases. Per the germline V gene, CDR1 is LNHDA and CDR2 is SQIVND (reference sequence). The CDR3 extends over 15 amino acids. CDR3 bases: TGTGCCAGTAACATAGCAGGGTCTGGGGCCAACGTCCTGACTTTC. Translation gives CASNIAGSGANVLTF.

This chain connects TRBV6-5 to TRBJ1-2; 9 nucleotides align to TRBD1. Germline V CDR1 and CDR2: MNHEY, SVGAGI. The CDR3 runs to 13 residues. V lost 5 bases, J lost 3 bases, and 1 base stayed unmatched. In DNA, the CDR3 is TGTGCCAGCAGTAGGGACAGGGACTATGGCTACACCTTC. Translating gives CASSRDRDYGYTF.

The chain combines TRBV5-4 with TRBJ2-1; 9 bases agree with TRBD2. With V trimmed by 0 bases and J by 5 bases, 3 bases remained unmatched. The V gene's germline CDR1 is SGHNT and CDR2 YYREEE (reference sequence). The CDR3 covers 15 residues. As DNA, the CDR3 is TGTGCCAGCAGCTTGGGTCTAGCGGGGAACAATGAGCAGTTCTTC. Translation gives CASSLGLAGNNEQFF.

The chain couples TRBV18 to TRBJ1-1; D is possibly TRBD1 (5 bases). The CDR3 length is 14 residues. Trimming cost V 3 bases and J 1 base, with 9 bases left between them. CDR1 is KGHSH, CDR2 LQKENI, per germline. The CDR3 DNA reads as TGTGCCAGCTCACCTAAGACAGCGAACACTGAAGCTTTCTTT. Translating gives CASSPKTANTEAFF.